This note documents a single TCR beta chain sequence. The CDR3 is 15 residues long. Per the germline V gene, CDR1 is SNHLY and CDR2 is FYNNEI. V lost 6 bases and J lost 2, with 15 bases in between. This entry comes from a study of intratumoral heterogeneity in liver cancer. Study background: Most patients were male, with a median age of around 60 years.

Data came from immunoSEQ multiplex PCR; TCRdb stores just in-frame clones and leaves some out. The sample gives around 5,900 clones, around 68% of which show up once; over 20% is in the top ten. The chain joins TRBV2 to TRBJ2-3; perhaps TRBD1 as D (5 bases). Sequenced here: tumor-adjacent normal tissue, sampled before any cancer treatment. This sequence was found in a man aged 70 or older with hepatocellular carcinoma. The CDR3 spells CASRGMGRVTDTQYF. In DNA form, the CDR3 reads TGTGCCAGCAGAGGAATGGGCAGGGTCACAGATACGCAGTATTTT. The full variable domain, rest sourced from reference TRBV2 and TRBJ2-3, is EPEVTQTPSHQVTQMGQEVILRCVPISNHLYFYWYRQILGQKVEFLVSFYNNEISEKSEIFDDQFSVERPDGSNFTLKIRSTKLEDSAMYFCASRGMGRVTDTQYFGPGTRLTVL.